Described below is a single T cell receptor (beta chain) sequence and its context. What it binds is not known. A single record per CDR3 protein comes from TCRdb applying MiXCR to the RT-PCR reads. The sample records some 180,000 distinct CDR3 sequences, 7.5% to 10% being singletons. The CDR3 spans 14 residues. Looked up from germline, CDR1 is MNHNS and CDR2 is SASEGT. The V and J ends lost 7 bases and 8 bases, in that order; junction bases with no gene match: 4. This entry is derived from a study of response to subunit inactivated influenza vaccine. General study findings and limits: A suggestion made by the authors is that each seasonal influenza vaccination recruits few new T cells.

This chain joins TRBV6-1 and TRBJ2-4; 14 bases align to TRBD2. The origin of this receptor is a man over 45 who received an inactivated influenza vaccine. Material: non-naive T cells sorted from PBMCs, obtained on the day of vaccination. CDR3 loop: CASTGLAGVYIQYF. CDR3 coding DNA: TGTGCCAGCACGGGACTAGCGGGAGTTTACATTCAGTACTTC.